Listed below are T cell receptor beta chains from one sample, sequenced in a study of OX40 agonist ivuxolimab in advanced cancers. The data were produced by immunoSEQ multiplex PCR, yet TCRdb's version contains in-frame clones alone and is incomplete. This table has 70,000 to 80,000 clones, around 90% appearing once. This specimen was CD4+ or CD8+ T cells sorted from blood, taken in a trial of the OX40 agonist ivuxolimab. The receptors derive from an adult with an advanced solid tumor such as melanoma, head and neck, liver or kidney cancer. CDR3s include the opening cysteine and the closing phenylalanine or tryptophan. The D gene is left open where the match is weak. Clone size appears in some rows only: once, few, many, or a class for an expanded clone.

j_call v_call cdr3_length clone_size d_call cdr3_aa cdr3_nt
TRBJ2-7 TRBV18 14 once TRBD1 CASSPSDRSYEQYF TGTGCCAGCTCACCCTCGGACAGGTCCTACGAGCAGTACTTC
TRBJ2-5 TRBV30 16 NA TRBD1 CAWSATGGPRQETQYF TGTGCCTGGAGTGCGACAGGGGGGCCGAGACAAGAGACCCAGTACTTC
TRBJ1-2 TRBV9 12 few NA CASSSSSLGYTF TGTGCCAGCAGCTCTTCTTCCTTAGGCTACACCTTC
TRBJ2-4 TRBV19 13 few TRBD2 CASTPAGTNIQYF TGTGCCAGTACCCCAGCGGGGACAAACATTCAGTACTTC
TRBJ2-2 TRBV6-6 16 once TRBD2 CASSSRTSGNTGELFF TGTGCCAGCAGTTCCCGGACTAGCGGGAACACCGGGGAGCTGTTTTTT
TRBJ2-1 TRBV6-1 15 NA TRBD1 CASTSFGTGEVEQFF TGTGCCAGCACCTCATTTGGGACAGGGGAAGTTGAGCAGTTCTTC
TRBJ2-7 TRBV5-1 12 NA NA CASRAGEYEQYF TGCGCCAGCAGAGCAGGGGAGTACGAGCAGTACTTC
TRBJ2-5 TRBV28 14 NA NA CASSPGGRKETQYF TGTGCCAGCAGCCCGGGGGGCCGTAAAGAGACCCAGTACTTC
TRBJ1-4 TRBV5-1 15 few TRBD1 CASSFSGGDNEKLFF TGCGCCAGCAGCTTTTCAGGGGGAGATAATGAAAAACTGTTTTTT
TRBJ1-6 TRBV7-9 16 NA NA CASTVGGAGPGVPLHF TGTGCCAGCACCGTAGGCGGGGCCGGACCGGGGGTACCCCTCCACTTT
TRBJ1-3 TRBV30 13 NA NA CAWSGSTGNTIYF TGTGCCTGGAGTGGGTCAACGGGAAACACCATATATTTT
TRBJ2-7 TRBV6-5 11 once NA CATTGAGEQYF TGTGCCACCACAGGGGCGGGGGAGCAGTACTTC
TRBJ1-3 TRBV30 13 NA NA CAWSVNSGNTIYF TGTGCCTGGAGTGTAAACTCTGGAAACACCATATATTTT
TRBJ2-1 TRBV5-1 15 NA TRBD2 CASSLVFSGVNEQFF TGCGCCAGCAGCTTGGTCTTTAGCGGGGTAAATGAGCAGTTCTTC
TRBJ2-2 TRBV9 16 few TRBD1 CASSVGAGTVTGELFF TGTGCCAGCAGCGTAGGTGCCGGGACAGTCACCGGGGAGCTGTTTTTT
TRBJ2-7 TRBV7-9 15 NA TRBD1 CASSAGDRANYEQYF TGTGCCAGCAGCGCCGGGGACAGGGCAAACTACGAGCAGTACTTC
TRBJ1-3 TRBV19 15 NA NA CASTRAVDSGNTIYF TGTGCCAGCACTCGGGCGGTTGACTCTGGAAACACCATATATTTT